This T cell receptor (beta chain) was found in a study of OX40 agonist ivuxolimab in advanced cancers. General observations from the study: Averaged across samples, CD8+ T cells carried more expanded clones than CD4+ did. Part of the nonresponder group also had normalized T-cell clonal expansion that was low.

A remark on this clone: The antigen is unknown.

Germline lookup yields CDR1 SGHTA and CDR2 FQGTGA. V lost 5 bases, J lost 9 bases, and 8 bases lay in between. The CDR3 is 11 residues long. Repertoires were generated with immunoSEQ multiplex PCR, while TCRdb's copy carries only in-frame clones and drops some. Of over 15,000 clones in the sample, 60% to 80% are singletons; the top ten hold approximately 19%. Sequenced here: CD4+ or CD8+ T cells sorted from blood, sampled in a trial of the OX40 agonist ivuxolimab. The sequence derives from an adult with an advanced solid tumor such as melanoma, head and neck, liver or kidney cancer. V and J are TRBV7-3 and TRBJ1-5; D gene uncertain. In DNA form, the CDR3 reads TGTGCCAGCAGCCTACATCGGCCCCAGCATTTT. This translates into CASSLHRPQHF.